A single sample is the source of the 29 T cell receptor beta chains below, sequenced in a study of glioma-infiltrating T cells. Amplification of TCR alpha and beta CDR3 regions from RNA used iRepertoire nested multiplex PCR. TCRdb ran MiXCR on the multiplex PCR reads and lists one entry per CDR3 protein. The sample holds over 80,000 distinct CDR3 sequences, 35% to 45% seen once. The sample was glioma tissue, nonneoplastic brain tissue, or PBMCs (not recorded which). The receptor set was obtained from a human donor with low-grade glioma or glioblastoma, undergoing nonglioma brain surgery, or in good health (not recorded which).

This clonotype has ten or more counts. This rearrangement joins TRBV29-1 to TRBJ2-2; 7 bases are a match to TRBD1. CDR1 SQVTM and CDR2 ANQGSEA come from the germline V gene. This CDR3 has 14 amino acids. V dropped 6 bases and J dropped 0; count of bases not matched to a gene: 4. CDR3 nucleotide sequence: TGCAGCGTGCCAGGGACAGCGAACACCGGGGAGCTGTTTTTT. Amino acid sequence: CSVPGTANTGELFF.

This clonotype appeared many times. The J gene is TRBJ2-3, the V gene TRBV18; D gene uncertain. Germline V gene data show CDR1 as KGHSH and CDR2 as LQKENI. This CDR3 comprises 12 residues. V was shortened by 3 bases and J by 3 bases, with 4 bases between the two germline ends. The CDR3 DNA reads as TGTGCCAGCTCACCCCCAACAGATACGCAGTATTTT. Its translation: CASSPPTDTQYF.

The chain combines TRBV6-2 or TRBV6-3 with TRBJ2-3, with a possible D match to TRBD2 (6 bases). The CDR3 contains 15 residues. CDR1 MNHEY and CDR2 SVGEGT come from the germline V gene. Deletions cut 2 bases from V and 11 bases from J, with 20 bases between. CDR3 in amino acids: CASSYTGLTLNEQYF. CDR3 nucleotides: TGTGCCAGCAGTTACACCGGACTAACTCTTAACGAGCAGTATTTT.

The table lists this clonotype with many counts. The V and J genes are TRBV12-3 or TRBV12-4 and TRBJ2-7; D uncertain. V was pared by 1 base and J by 0 bases, with 10 bases between. This CDR3 is 15 amino acids long. CDR3 in DNA: TGTGCCAGCAGTTTAGGAACACATAGCTCCTACGAGCAGTACTTC. Encoded protein: CASSLGTHSSYEQYF.

This clonotype came up many times. The CDR3 nucleotides are TGTGCCAGCAGTGGAGAGCCTACCTACGAGCAGTACTTC. It yields the protein CASSGEPTYEQYF. The J gene is TRBJ2-7, the V gene TRBV2, with D unclear. The CDR3 spans 13 residues. V lost 4 bases to trimming and J lost 2 bases, with 9 bases between them. CDR1 SNHLY and CDR2 FYNNEI come from the germline V gene. The whole variable domain, filled in from reference TRBV2 and TRBJ2-7, reads EPEVTQTPSHQVTQMGQEVILRCVPISNHLYFYWYRQILGQKVEFLVSFYNNEISEKSEIFDDQFSVERPDGSNFTLKIRSTKLEDSAMYFCASSGEPTYEQYFGPGTRLTVT.

This clonotype was recorded many times. V gene TRBV27 combines with J gene TRBJ1-2, with 8 bases aligning to TRBD1. Germline CDR1 MNHEY, CDR2 SMNVEV (reference sequence). This CDR3 region has 14 residues. Trimming at V came to 6 bases and at J to 5 bases, leaving 8 bases not matched to a gene. The CDR3 region has the DNA TGTGCCAGCAGAGAACAGGGGGAGAAGTATGGCTACACCTTC. Amino acid sequence: CASREQGEKYGYTF.

This chain joins TRBV10-3 and TRBJ2-5, with D unclear. V shed 7 bases and J shed 7 bases, with 16 bases lying between them. Looked up from germline, CDR1 is ENHRY and CDR2 is SYGVKD. The CDR3 is 13 residues long. In DNA form, the CDR3 reads TGTGCCATCACTGAAAACCTGCCGGGGACCCAGTACTTC. Residues: CAITENLPGTQYF.

This rearrangement joins TRBV5-1 to TRBJ1-1, with a possible D match to TRBD1 (5 bases). In germline, CDR1 is SGHRS, CDR2 YFSETQ. The V gene lost 4 bases and the J gene lost 0 bases, with 16 bases spanning the gap. CDR3 length equals 16 residues. CDR3 coding DNA: TGCGCCAGCAGCCCTGGTACGGGGGTTATGAACACTGAAGCTTTCTTT. Its translation is CASSPGTGVMNTEAFF.

In its sample, this clonotype was seen many times. The V and J genes are TRBV6-1 and TRBJ2-1; a possible D gene is TRBD2 (5 bases). The CDR3 has 15 residues. Germline V gives CDR1 MNHNS, CDR2 SASEGT. V lost 5 bases, J lost 9 bases, and 20 bases lay in between. CDR3 DNA: TGTGCCAGCAGTCCCGGTCTAGCCCGGGTTGGTGAGCAGTTCTTC. As protein: CASSPGLARVGEQFF.

This clonotype was seen at least ten times. This chain joins TRBV2 and TRBJ1-1; no reliable D call. CDR1 and CDR2 from the germline V gene are SNHLY and FYNNEI. V was cut by 7 bases and J by 4 bases, with 16 bases left in between. The CDR3 covers 14 residues. In nucleotides, the CDR3 is TGTGCCAGCACCGAATCCCCGGTCGGCACTGAAGCTTTCTTT. Encoded protein: CASTESPVGTEAFF.

This clonotype was found many times. This chain joins TRBV5-1 and TRBJ1-1; D not resolved. Trimming cost V 7 bases and J 1 base, with 11 bases left between them. The CDR3 sequence is 13 residues long. CDR1 and CDR2 from the germline V gene are SGHRS and YFSETQ. DNA of the CDR3: TGCGCCAGCCTAAGGGCCCCGAACACTGAAGCTTTCTTT. Translation: CASLRAPNTEAFF.

Of note for this clonotype: A read error may be the cause here, since a much bigger clone is one base away. This CDR3 is missing its conserved last phenylalanine or tryptophan, likely due to a read error. This chain joins TRBV29-1 and TRBJ2-5; D call uncertain. The germline gives CDR1 SQVTM, CDR2 ANQGSEA. V lost 2 bases, J lost 8 bases, and 15 bases lay in between. This CDR3 has 13 amino acids. This CDR3 reads CSVEIGGKGTQYL. The CDR3 nucleotides read TGCAGCGTTGAAATTGGTGGGAAGGGTACCCAGTACCTC.

This clonotype was picked up many times. CDR3: CASSLRGGDYNEQFF. Here the CDR3 DNA reads TGTGCCAGCAGCCTTCGGGGGGGCGACTACAATGAGCAGTTCTTC. This chain connects TRBV12-3 or TRBV12-4 to TRBJ2-1, with 8 bases fitting TRBD2. The CDR3 has 15 residues. V trimming: 6 bases; J trimming: 3 bases; junction bases outside the gene matches: 7.

V is TRBV29-1 and J is TRBJ2-2; D is uncertain. The germline V and J ends were trimmed by 5 bases and 0 bases, with 13 bases remaining between them. The CDR3 spans 15 residues. CDR1 and CDR2 from the germline V gene are SQVTM and ANQGSEA. The CDR3 is CSVQSGSANTGELFF. The CDR3 coding sequence is TGCAGCGTTCAATCTGGGTCGGCGAACACCGGGGAGCTGTTTTTT.

This clonotype appeared many times. CDR3 amino acids: CASSFNRGHNEQFF. CDR3 in DNA: TGTGCCAGCAGCTTTAACAGGGGGCACAATGAGCAGTTCTTC. The chain recombines TRBV11-1 with TRBJ2-1; the match to TRBD1 covers 9 bases. This CDR3 comprises 14 residues. Germline loops: CDR1 SGHAT, CDR2 FQDESV (reference sequence). Trimming cost V 3 bases and J 5 bases; bases outside gene matches: 2.

The rearrangement joins TRBV4-1 to TRBJ2-1; a weak D match, TRBD2 (6 bases). Germline lookup yields CDR1 MGHRA and CDR2 YSYEKL. This CDR3 comprises 13 residues. Trimming took 1 base from V and 8 from J, leaving 9 bases between them. Written as DNA, the CDR3 is TGCGCCAGCAGCCAAGCGGGAGTGGATGAGCAGTTCTTC. It codes for CASSQAGVDEQFF.

This clonotype was counted at least ten times. DNA for the CDR3: TGTGCCAGCAGTCTTTTAGCTAACTATGGCTACACCTTC. This gives the protein CASSLLANYGYTF. The J gene is TRBJ1-2, the V gene TRBV6-1; D not certain. Germline V gene lookup returns CDR1 MNHNS and CDR2 SASEGT. This CDR3 has 13 amino acids. Trimming removed 5 bases at V and 0 bases at J, with 7 bases between.

This clonotype has just a few counts. A read error may explain this, as a much larger clone is one base away. This chain joins TRBV28 and TRBJ2-5; D may correspond to TRBD1 or TRBD2 (6 bases each). The CDR3 contains 16 residues. Germline V gives CDR1 MDHEN, CDR2 SYDVKM. CDR3 nucleotides: TGTACCAGCAGGCCGAACCGGGGGCCAAAGCAAGAGACCCAGTACTTC. Translated: CTSRPNRGPKQETQYF.

A word on this clonotype: This may be a read error: a much more frequent sequence differs by one nucleotide. The gene calls are TRBV11-2 and TRBJ2-1, with 8 bases lining up with TRBD1. Losses at the gene ends were 8 bases for V and 6 bases for J; bases not matched to a gene: 12. The CDR3 is 15 amino acids. In germline, CDR1 is SGHAT, CDR2 FQNNGV. CDR3 bases: TGTGCCAGCCAGAACCGGGACAGGTGTCGCAATGAGCAGTTCTTC. Translating it yields CASQNRDRCRNEQFF.

This clonotype was seen at least ten times. At one end the junction does not follow the germline gene, possibly because of a read error. CDR3 DNA sequence: TGTGCCAGCAGCCTAGACTACAGTGGATACGAGCAGTACTTC. This encodes CASSLDYSGYEQYF. The rearrangement uses TRBV11-2 and TRBJ2-7, with D possibly being TRBD2 (5 bases). The germline V gene encodes CDR1 SGHAT and CDR2 FQNNGV. The CDR3 has 14 residues.

This clonotype has a count of ten or more. CDR3 sequence (DNA): TGTGCCAGCAGTTACGACCAAACCTACGAGCAGTACTTC. Its translation is CASSYDQTYEQYF. J is TRBJ2-7 and V is TRBV6-2 or TRBV6-3; D call uncertain. The V gene's germline CDR1 is MNHEY and CDR2 SVGEGT. Trimming stripped 2 bases from V and 2 bases from J, with 7 bases between. This CDR3 contains 13 residues.

This clonotype was seen repeatedly, ten times or more. The chain has TRBV6-1 and TRBJ2-6; 8 bases match TRBD1. Trimming at V came to 6 bases and at J to 4 bases, leaving 8 bases not matched to a gene. The CDR3 sequence is 16 residues long. Germline loops: CDR1 MNHNS, CDR2 SASEGT. The CDR3 DNA reads TGTGCCAGCAGCCCAACGACAGGGGCAGGGGCCAACGTCCTGACTTTC. Translated: CASSPTTGAGANVLTF.

This clonotype occurred many times. The chain combines TRBV27 with TRBJ1-5; a weak D match, TRBD1 (5 bases). Germline V CDR1 and CDR2: MNHEY, SMNVEV (reference sequence). The ends were cut back, 3 bases at V and 4 bases at J, with 10 bases in the middle. This CDR3 has 14 amino acids. The CDR3 DNA follows: TGTGCCAGCAGTTTTGGGGGACGAAATCAGCCCCAGCATTTT. Residues: CASSFGGRNQPQHF.

The rearrangement links TRBV6-1 to TRBJ2-1, with a possible D match to TRBD1 (6 bases). The CDR3 length is 13 residues. CDR1 and CDR2 (germline): MNHNS, SASEGT. The V end was cut by 6 bases, the J end by 5 bases, with 11 bases between. CDR3 sequence reads: CASRAGQNNEQFF. DNA for the CDR3: TGTGCCAGCAGGGCAGGACAGAACAATGAGCAGTTCTTC.

This rearrangement joins TRBV12-5 to TRBJ2-1; D unresolved. Germline V gene data show CDR1 as LGHNT and CDR2 as FRNRAP. The V and J ends lost 4 bases and 13 bases respectively, with 17 bases between them. The CDR3 spans 13 residues. CDR3 in amino acids: CASGSETVETQFF. The CDR3, as DNA: TGTGCTAGTGGTTCGGAAACCGTGGAGACCCAGTTCTTC.

The sample holds many counts of this clonotype. The chain employs TRBV7-6 and TRBJ2-3; tentatively, D is TRBD1 (6 bases). In germline, CDR1 is SGHVS, CDR2 FNYEAQ. The germline V and J ends were trimmed by 5 bases and 2 bases, with 14 bases remaining between them. The CDR3 is 15 residues long. This CDR3 is CASSDTRGFTDTQYF. CDR3 sequence (DNA): TGTGCCAGCAGCGATACCAGGGGCTTCACAGATACGCAGTATTTT. Combining the CDR3 with reference TRBV7-6 and TRBJ2-3 gives the whole variable domain GAGVSQSPRYKVTKRGQDVALRCDPISGHVSLYWYRQALGQGPEFLTYFNYEAQQDKSGLPNDRFSAERPEGSISTLTIQRTEQRDSAMYRCASSDTRGFTDTQYFGPGTRLTVL.

This clonotype was detected many times. The chain recombines TRBV15 with TRBJ1-5; D remains ambiguous. This CDR3 comprises 17 residues. V lost 0 bases and J lost 0, with 12 bases in between. From germline, CDR1 is LNHNV and CDR2 YYDKDF (reference sequence). The CDR3: CATSRESPTDSNQPQHF. The CDR3 nucleotides are TGTGCCACCAGCAGAGAATCCCCAACGGATAGCAATCAGCCCCAGCATTTT.

This clonotype was seen once. The rearrangement uses TRBV20-1 and TRBJ2-3; D unclear. The V gene's germline CDR1 is DFQATT and CDR2 SNEGSKA (reference sequence). CDR3 length equals 15 residues. Trimming cost V 1 base and J 1 base, with 12 bases left between them. As DNA, the CDR3 is TGCAGTGCTAGAGGGTTTGCTGGGGGCACAGATACGCAGTATTTT. Encoded protein: CSARGFAGGTDTQYF.

This clonotype has ten or more counts. The rearrangement uses TRBV10-2 and TRBJ2-2; 9 bases are a match to TRBD1. V lost 5 bases and J lost 8; bases outside the gene matches: 12. The CDR3 has 16 residues. Germline CDR1 WSHSY, CDR2 SAAADI. The CDR3 sequence: CASSNRDREVSGELFF. The CDR3 DNA follows: TGCGCCAGCAGTAACCGGGACAGGGAAGTGTCTGGGGAGCTGTTTTTT.